The 3 T cell receptor beta chains below come from one sample, sequenced in a study of CD8 T cells in ankylosing spondylitis. TCRdb ran MiXCR on the 5' RACE reads and lists one entry per CDR3 protein. The table lists some 150,000 distinct CDR3 sequences, roughly 11% of them singletons. The sequenced sample consisted of blood, either unsorted or a sorted T cell fraction (not recorded which). The source of these receptors is a female donor with ankylosing spondylitis or in good health (not recorded which).

This clonotype has ten or more counts. The CDR3 reads CASSSYRSYGYTF. DNA for the CDR3: TGTGCCAGCAGCTCATACAGGAGCTATGGCTACACCTTC. The chain employs TRBV7-2 and TRBJ1-2; a weak D match, TRBD1 (5 bases). With 4 bases removed from V and 4 bases from J, the gap between germline ends came to 10 bases. Germline V gene lookup returns CDR1 SGHTA and CDR2 FQGNSA. The CDR3 is made up of 13 amino acids.

Many counts were recorded for this clonotype. This rearrangement joins TRBV19 to TRBJ1-1; no reliable D call. Germline CDR1 and CDR2: LNHDA and SQIVND (reference sequence). V lost 3 bases to trimming and J lost 1 base, with 9 bases between them. The CDR3 consists of 14 residues. The CDR3 DNA reads as TGTGCCAGTAGTATGGAGGTCGGGAACACTGAAGCTTTCTTT. Encoded protein: CASSMEVGNTEAFF.

This clonotype was counted at least ten times. The chain couples TRBV19 to TRBJ1-1; 8 bases map to TRBD1. The CDR3 spans 14 residues. Looked up from germline, CDR1 is LNHDA and CDR2 is SQIVND (reference sequence). Unmatched junction bases numbered 5, after V lost 7 bases and J lost 1 base. The DNA of the CDR3 is TGTGCCAGTAATCGACAGGGGAGGAACACTGAAGCTTTCTTT. Its protein product is CASNRQGRNTEAFF.